Shown below are 29 T cell receptor beta chains from a single sample sequenced in a study. TCRdb re-analysed the 5' RACE reads in MiXCR, keeping a single row per CDR3 protein. The top ten clones hold almost 3.5% of a sample with around 4,800 distinct CDR3 sequences, just over 70% of them seen once. The source material was naive CD4+ T cells sorted from blood. This sample's subset: naive CD4+ T cells, CD4+CD45RA+CD25-. These TCRs come from a female donor with breast cancer.

A remark on this clonotype: An end of the junction differs from the germline gene, which may be a read error. The chain is built from TRBV11-3 and TRBJ1-2, with D unclear. CDR3 length: 14 amino acids. Germline V gene data show CDR1 as SGHNT and CDR2 as YENEEA. CDR3 protein: CASSLLVGNHGYTF. The CDR3 nucleotides read TGTGCCAGCAGCTTACTCGTCGGTAACCATGGCTACACCTTC.

In regard to this clonotype: The germline gene is not matched at one end of the junction; a read error may be the cause. The chain is built from TRBV7-3 and TRBJ2-3; D unclear. CDR1 is SGHTA, CDR2 FQGTGA, per germline. The CDR3 totals 12 residues. CDR3 DNA: TGTGCCAGCAGCCCCCGCGCAGATACGCGGTATTTT. This sequence encodes CASSPRADTRYF.

The V call is TRBV30, the J call TRBJ2-7; 14 bases are a match to TRBD2. This CDR3 spans 17 amino acids. The V and J ends lost 0 bases and 6 bases, in that order; junction bases with no gene match: 10. Germline V gives CDR1 GTSNPN, CDR2 SVGIG (reference sequence). The CDR3 DNA follows: TGTGCCTGGAGTGTAAGTAGGACTAGCGGGAGGTCTTGCGAGCAGTACTTC. Translating it yields CAWSVSRTSGRSCEQYF. Based on the CDR3 plus reference TRBV30 and TRBJ2-7, the full variable domain is SQTIHQWPATLVQPVGSPLSLECTVEGTSNPNLYWYRQAAGRGLQLLFYSVGIGQISSEVPQNLSASRPQDRQFILSSKKLLLSDSGFYLCAWSVSRTSGRSCEQYFGPGTRLTVT.

The chain employs TRBV12-3 or TRBV12-4 and TRBJ2-5, with D perhaps TRBD1 or TRBD2 (5 bases each). Trimming shortened V by 9 bases and J by 2 bases, and 16 bases separated the two germline ends. The CDR3 loop spans 14 amino acids. As DNA, the CDR3 is TGTGCCAGAAGTACCGGGACCTTACAAGAGACCCAGTACTTC. Protein sequence: CARSTGTLQETQYF.

The chain carries TRBV18 and TRBJ2-3; D call uncertain. This CDR3 has 12 amino acids. CDR1 and CDR2 from the germline V gene are KGHSH and LQKENI. The germline V and J ends were trimmed by 2 bases and 3 bases, with 3 bases remaining between them. The CDR3 here is CASSPTTDTQYF. The CDR3 bases are TGTGCCAGCTCACCAACAACAGATACGCAGTATTTT.

The genes are TRBV6-5 and TRBJ2-5; D gene uncertain. This CDR3 spans 14 amino acids. Germline CDR1 and CDR2: MNHEY and SVGAGI. Trimming removed 0 bases at V and 1 base at J, with 6 bases between. The DNA for the CDR3 is TGTGCCAGCAGTTACTCCTCTAGCCAAGAGACCCAGTACTTC. Encoded protein: CASSYSSSQETQYF.

V and J are TRBV9 and TRBJ2-5; 12 nucleotides match TRBD1. Germline V gene lookup returns CDR1 SGDLS and CDR2 YYNGEE. CDR3 size: 22 residues. Trimming cost V 4 bases and J 2 bases; bases outside gene matches: 24. The CDR3 is CASSPSLGQGAVSGSWQETQYF. As DNA, the CDR3 is TGTGCCAGCAGCCCCTCACTGGGACAGGGGGCCGTCAGCGGGAGTTGGCAAGAGACCCAGTACTTC.

In this sample, this clonotype turned up a few times. This chain joins TRBV12-3 or TRBV12-4 and TRBJ2-3; the D is unclear. With 3 bases removed from V and 2 bases from J, the gap between germline ends came to 9 bases. This CDR3 spans 14 amino acids. This chain's CDR3 is CASSFLGSTDTQYF. The CDR3 nucleotides are TGTGCCAGCAGTTTTTTAGGGTCCACAGATACGCAGTATTTT.

V usage is TRBV20-1 and J usage is TRBJ2-7; the match to TRBD1 covers 9 bases. Germline CDR1 DFQATT, CDR2 SNEGSKA (reference sequence). J lost 2 bases, V lost 5 bases, and 7 bases had no gene match. The CDR3 spans 14 residues. In DNA, the CDR3 is TGCAGTGCTCTACGGCGGGACAGGGCCTACGAGCAGTACTTC. Its translation is CSALRRDRAYEQYF.

The chain has TRBV2 and TRBJ2-5; TRBD1 is a possible D gene (6 bases). The CDR3 is made up of 14 amino acids. Trimming pared 6 bases from V and 10 bases from J, leaving 21 bases between. CDR1 and CDR2 (germline): SNHLY, FYNNEI. The CDR3 spells CASRDGTTYRSQYF. In DNA, the CDR3 is TGTGCCAGCAGAGACGGGACAACCTACCGGAGCCAGTACTTC.

The chain links TRBV7-3 to TRBJ2-1, with D possibly being TRBD1 (5 bases). The germline V and J ends were trimmed by 4 bases and 5 bases, with 15 bases remaining between them. Germline CDR1 and CDR2: SGHTA and FQGTGA. This CDR3 is built from 15 residues. The CDR3 DNA reads TGTGCCAGCAGCTCTGATAGGGGTTTTGACAATGAGCAGTTCTTC. Amino acids: CASSSDRGFDNEQFF. Based on the CDR3 plus reference TRBV7-3 and TRBJ2-1, the full variable domain is GAGVSQTPSNKVTEKGKYVELRCDPISGHTALYWYRQSLGQGPEFLIYFQGTGAADDSGLPNDRFFAVRPEGSVSTLKIQRTERGDSAVYLCASSSDRGFDNEQFFGPGTRLTVL.

V and J are TRBV10-3 and TRBJ2-7; 13 nucleotides line up with TRBD2. J lost 2 bases, V lost 5 bases, and 3 bases had no gene match. Germline V CDR1 and CDR2: ENHRY, SYGVKD. The CDR3 sequence is 15 residues long. CDR3 sequence reads: CAISPGTSGTYEQYF. The CDR3 coding sequence is TGTGCCATCAGTCCCGGGACTAGCGGGACCTACGAGCAGTACTTC.

Points on this clonotype: Germline is not matched at one junction end, which may reflect a read error. For the CDR3, the DNA is TGCAGTGCCCCGGCGGGGGCAAGGGAGACCCAGTGCTTC. Encoded protein: CSAPAGARETQCF. The J gene is TRBJ2-5, the V gene TRBV20-1, with TRBD2 as a possible D gene (7 bases). CDR3 length equals 13 residues. CDR1 DFQATT and CDR2 SNEGSKA come from the germline V gene (reference sequence).

The count of this clonotype is one. The chain combines TRBV6-6 with TRBJ2-7; weak D call: TRBD1 (6 bases). Germline CDR1 MNHNY, CDR2 SVGAGI (reference sequence). The V gene lost 7 bases and the J gene lost 5 bases, with 18 bases spanning the gap. There are 14 residues in the CDR3. The CDR3 nucleotides are TGTGCCAGCAAAACCGGGACAAGTCTACACGAGCAGTACTTC. This sequence encodes CASKTGTSLHEQYF.

The CDR3 loop is CASSLVGGRDTEAFF. CDR3 sequence (DNA): TGTGCCAGCAGTTTAGTAGGGGGCCGGGACACTGAAGCTTTCTTT. The V and J genes are TRBV27 and TRBJ1-1, with 7 nucleotides matching TRBD1. Looked up from germline, CDR1 is MNHEY and CDR2 is SMNVEV (reference sequence). V lost 2 bases to trimming and J lost 3 bases; unmatched junction nucleotides: 6. The CDR3 has 15 amino acids.

The genes are TRBV12-3 or TRBV12-4 and TRBJ2-7; 8 bases are shared with TRBD2. The trim removed 11 bases at V and 4 bases at J, leaving 10 bases unmatched. The CDR3 sequence is 13 residues long. CDR3 sequence (DNA): TGTGCCTCACAAAGCAGCGGGAGTTACGAGCAGTACTTC. Amino acids: CASQSSGSYEQYF.

This chain joins TRBV20-1 and TRBJ2-3, with D uncertain. The germline V and J ends were trimmed by 0 bases and 3 bases, with 4 bases remaining between them. The CDR3 consists of 12 residues. Germline V gene data show CDR1 as DFQATT and CDR2 as SNEGSKA (reference sequence). CDR3 protein: CSARESTDTQYF. Here the CDR3 DNA reads TGCAGTGCTAGAGAGAGTACAGATACGCAGTATTTT.

The genes are TRBV12-3 or TRBV12-4 and TRBJ2-3; D is perhaps TRBD1 or TRBD2 (5 bases each). The CDR3 is 12 amino acids. V was clipped by 4 bases and J by 3 bases, with 5 bases between them. The CDR3 DNA reads as TGTGCCAGCAGTTGGGGGACAGATACGCAGTATTTT. Protein product: CASSWGTDTQYF.

A note on this clonotype: Since no conserved phenylalanine or tryptophan closes the CDR3, a read error is the likely cause. It is unclear where the CDR3 begins or ends on the DNA, so no DNA is shown, and the CDR3 is as TCRdb lists it. The chain recombines TRBV12-2 with TRBJ2-1; the table names TRBD2, a call not compared with the DNA. TRBV12-2 counts as a pseudogene. The CDR3 numbers 19 amino acids, ends counted. CDR3 loop: CASRFTTSGIGLSYNEQFC.

The DNA of the CDR3 is TGTGCCAGCAGTCAGAGCTACGAGCAGTACTTC. Its translation is CASSQSYEQYF. The rearrangement joins TRBV6-1 to TRBJ2-7; no reliable D call. V was clipped by 5 bases and J by 3 bases, with 5 bases between them. This CDR3 region has 11 residues. Germline V gives CDR1 MNHNS, CDR2 SASEGT.

This clonotype was detected once. V and J are TRBV11-3 and TRBJ2-1; tentatively, D is TRBD1 (7 bases). The CDR3 covers 18 residues. The V end was cut by 4 bases, the J end by 1 base, with 20 bases between. Germline assignment: CDR1 SGHNT and CDR2 YENEEA. CDR3 sequence reads: CASSSPRGRGVSYNEQFF. The CDR3 DNA sequence: TGTGCCAGCAGCTCACCCCGTGGCAGGGGGGTATCCTACAATGAGCAGTTCTTC.

This clonotype has a single count. A read error may produce the germline difference seen at one junction end. The chain is built from TRBV5-1 and TRBJ2-1; TRBD1 aligns across 12 bases. The CDR3 spans 16 residues. Germline-derived CDR1 and CDR2 are SGHRS and YFSETQ. The chain's CDR3 is CAGSTGTGGLYNEQFF. In DNA form, the CDR3 reads TGCGCCGGCAGCACCGGGACAGGGGGCCTCTACAATGAGCAGTTCTTC.

This chain connects TRBV5-1 to TRBJ2-5, with 8 bases matching TRBD2. The V and J ends lost 0 bases and 3 bases, in that order; junction bases with no gene match: 4. The germline V gene encodes CDR1 SGHRS and CDR2 YFSETQ. The CDR3 has 15 residues. Written as DNA, the CDR3 is TGCGCCAGCAGCTTGGGTACTAGCGGTGAAGAGACCCAGTACTTC. Protein sequence: CASSLGTSGEETQYF.

The chain joins TRBV5-1 to TRBJ2-2; 7 nucleotides align to TRBD1. The CDR3 has 14 amino acids. V lost 4 bases and J lost 4; bases outside the gene matches: 4. Germline values: CDR1 SGHRS, CDR2 YFSETQ. CDR3 in amino acids: CASSNRGATGELFF. The CDR3, as DNA: TGCGCCAGCAGCAACAGGGGAGCCACCGGGGAGCTGTTTTTT.

CDR3 residues: CSASVQSYEQYF. The CDR3 DNA follows: TGCAGTGCTAGCGTACAATCCTACGAGCAGTACTTC. The chain is built from TRBV20-1 and TRBJ2-7; D gene ambiguous. The CDR3 has 12 amino acids. Germline V lookup: CDR1 DFQATT, CDR2 SNEGSKA (reference sequence). V shed 3 bases and J shed 1 base, with 7 bases lying between them.

The V and J genes are TRBV12-3 or TRBV12-4 and TRBJ2-1, with D unclear. This CDR3 is 13 amino acids long. V was shortened by 0 bases and J by 6 bases, with 6 bases between the two germline ends. CDR3 coding DNA: TGTGCCAGCAGTTTAGCGAGCCCCAATGAGCAGTTCTTC. Amino acids: CASSLASPNEQFF.

The chain carries TRBV20-1 and TRBJ2-3, with 8 bases fitting TRBD1. Germline V lookup: CDR1 DFQATT, CDR2 SNEGSKA (reference sequence). J gave up 3 bases and V 6 bases, and 8 bases lay outside the gene matches. The CDR3 totals 14 residues. As DNA, the CDR3 is TGCAGTGCCCACGGCAGGGGGCATACAGATACGCAGTATTTT. Amino acids: CSAHGRGHTDTQYF.

CDR3 loop: CASSYEGTYEQYF. The CDR3 nucleotides read TGTGCCAGCAGTTATGAGGGAACCTACGAGCAGTACTTC. The chain couples TRBV6-5 to TRBJ2-7; TRBD2 is a possible D gene (5 bases). Germline V lookup: CDR1 MNHEY, CDR2 SVGAGI. Trimming took 3 bases from V and 2 from J, leaving 8 bases between them. The CDR3 totals 13 residues.

The chain carries TRBV12-3 or TRBV12-4 and TRBJ2-1, with 9 bases that match TRBD2. The junction had 11 bases not matched to a gene; V was cut back by 7 bases and J by 7 bases. This CDR3 contains 15 residues. The chain's CDR3 is CASIPTSGQANEQFF. CDR3 bases: TGTGCCAGCATCCCGACTAGCGGCCAAGCTAATGAGCAGTTCTTC.